This T cell receptor (beta chain) was captured in a study of blood T cell repertoires in COVID-19. About the study: From the United States, Italy and Spain came samples of acute and convalescent COVID-19.

V lost 2 bases and J 9 bases, leaving 14 bases between the germline ends. CDR3 length: 14 amino acids. CDR1 KGHSH and CDR2 LQKENI come from the germline V gene. In the authors' workflow: For nucleated cells, counts were estimated from reference gene primer amplification. TCRdb's table, derived via immunoSEQ multiplex PCR, lists solely in-frame clones and lacks some. V and J calls and clone size are as listed in that table; D and trimming were resolved from the DNA. Here the sample spans around 130,000 clones, about 80% being singletons. Sequencing was performed on peripheral blood. This receptor was identified in a human donor in a cohort sampled during active COVID-19. The chain joins TRBV18 to TRBJ2-1; D perhaps matches TRBD1 (6 bases). The CDR3 here is CASSPAIGGPEQFF. The CDR3 DNA follows: TGTGCCAGCTCACCAGCAATAGGGGGTCCTGAGCAGTTCTTC.